This TCR beta chain came from a study of T-cell reconstitution after alpha-beta-depleted transplantation in children. Preparation of the TCRbeta library was carried out with unique molecular identifiers. From the PCR reads, TCRdb called clonotypes with MiXCR, one entry per CDR3 protein. The sample lists 200,000 or so distinct CDR3 sequences, approximately 6% seen once, with about 4.3% in the top ten. This CDR3 spans 11 amino acids. Per germline, CDR1 DFQATT and CDR2 SNEGSKA (reference sequence). Trimming stripped 0 bases from V and 6 bases from J, with 5 bases between. Study-wide results and caveats: Some patients' high day-60 TCRbeta diversity was traced to surviving recipient T cells and thymic progenitors. Several hundred expanded graft clones reportedly were the source of alpha-beta T cells about two months after transplant. One year post-transplant, T-cell counts and diversity were largely derived from T cells produced anew.

Only a few counts were recorded for this clonotype. Its antigen is undetermined. The source material was PBMCs, sampled before TCRalphabeta/CD19-depleted stem cell transplant. This clonotype was obtained from a girl under three years old with combined immunodeficiency, due to receive a stem cell transplant. The chain employs TRBV20-1 and TRBJ1-2; D not certain. The CDR3 region is CSARDWDGYTF. CDR3 sequence (DNA): TGCAGTGCTAGAGATTGGGATGGCTACACCTTC.